These 17 T cell receptor beta chains share one sample of origin, sequenced in a study of shared clonotypes between healthy human individuals. Produced via immunoSEQ multiplex PCR; TCRdb's table is partial and in-frame only. Of about 600,000 clones in the sample, roughly 97% were seen once. The specimen was naive CD4+ T cells sorted from blood. Subset noted: CD45RA+ positively selected. The receptors were gathered from a woman in her thirties in good health.

The chain uses TRBV7-8 and TRBJ2-1; TRBD2 matches at 8 bases. Germline V gives CDR1 SGHVS, CDR2 FQNEAQ. The length of the CDR3 is 15 residues. Trimming cost V 5 bases and J 6 bases; bases outside gene matches: 9. The CDR3: CASSPSGGSLNEQFF. The CDR3 DNA follows: TGTGCCAGCAGCCCCTCGGGAGGGTCCCTCAATGAGCAGTTCTTC.

The chain combines TRBV7-2 with TRBJ2-7, with 7 bases lining up with TRBD1. The CDR3 has 14 residues. The junction had 4 bases not matched to a gene; V was cut back by 2 bases and J by 3 bases. CDR1 is SGHTA, CDR2 FQGNSA, per germline. CDR3 in DNA: TGTGCCAGCAGCTTACAAGGGGGCATCTACGAGCAGTACTTC. This sequence encodes CASSLQGGIYEQYF.

This clone was found a few times. The chain has TRBV4-1 and TRBJ2-5; D is unclear. CDR3 length equals 11 residues. The germline CDR1 and CDR2 sequences are MGHRA and YSYEKL. Trimming took 1 base from V and 6 from J, leaving 3 bases between them. The DNA of the CDR3 is TGCGCCAGCAGCCAAGGCAAGACCCAGTACTTC. As protein: CASSQGKTQYF.

As concerns this clone: This specimen includes other DNA sequences encoding the same CDR3. The chain uses TRBV5-4 and TRBJ2-3; 12 bases align to TRBD2. CDR3 length: 16 amino acids. Germline-derived CDR1 and CDR2 are SGHNT and YYREEE (reference sequence). With 4 bases clipped from V and 0 bases from J, the junction kept 3 bases outside the gene matches. The CDR3 loop is CASSPGLAGSTDTQYF. CDR3 coding DNA: TGTGCCAGCAGCCCAGGACTAGCGGGAAGCACAGATACGCAGTATTTT.

This chain links TRBV27 with TRBJ1-2, with TRBD1 matching over 9 bases. Germline CDR1 MNHEY, CDR2 SMNVEV (reference sequence). The CDR3 length is 13 residues. V lost 6 bases to trimming and J lost 8 bases; unmatched junction nucleotides: 7. The CDR3 bases are TGTGCCAGCAGCCCGGACAGGGGTGGGGGCTACACCTTC. It specifies CASSPDRGGGYTF.

The V and J genes are TRBV5-1 and TRBJ2-1; a possible D gene is TRBD2 (5 bases). With 3 bases removed from V and 6 bases from J, the gap between germline ends came to 16 bases. The CDR3 extends over 15 amino acids. Germline CDR1 and CDR2: SGHRS and YFSETQ. CDR3 nucleotides: TGCGCCAGCAGCTCGACGGGTGGGCGGGTCAATGAGCAGTTCTTC. Encoded protein: CASSSTGGRVNEQFF.

V gene TRBV5-1 combines with J gene TRBJ2-2, with no clear D. The V gene lost 4 bases and the J gene lost 0 bases, with 19 bases spanning the gap. Germline V CDR1 and CDR2: SGHRS, YFSETQ. This CDR3 has 18 amino acids. CDR3 sequence reads: CASSPYLHDWPNTGELFF. In nucleotides, the CDR3 is TGCGCCAGCAGCCCCTACCTCCATGACTGGCCGAACACCGGGGAGCTGTTTTTT.

The table lists this clone with a count of one. The chain couples TRBV27 to TRBJ2-3, with TRBD1 matching over 11 bases. V lost 6 bases, J lost 4 bases, and 3 bases stayed unmatched. This CDR3 has 14 residues. The germline gives CDR1 MNHEY, CDR2 SMNVEV (reference sequence). Here the CDR3 reads CASRRTGGADTQYF. As DNA, the CDR3 is TGTGCCAGCAGGCGGACAGGGGGCGCAGATACGCAGTATTTT.

The chain combines TRBV19 with TRBJ1-5, with D perhaps matching TRBD1 (6 bases). In germline, CDR1 is LNHDA, CDR2 SQIVND (reference sequence). This CDR3 is built from 11 residues. Between the trimmed V and J ends, which lost 10 bases and 4 bases, there was a span of 8 bases. The CDR3 loop is CATGTNQPQHF. Here the CDR3 DNA reads TGTGCCACAGGGACAAATCAGCCCCAGCATTTT.

The chain joins TRBV29-1 to TRBJ2-7, with 10 positions matching TRBD1. The germline V gene has CDR1 SQVTM and CDR2 ANQGSEA. The CDR3 is 12 residues long. V lost 4 bases and J lost 4; bases outside the gene matches: 1. CDR3 protein: CSVGTGGYEQYF. Here the CDR3 DNA reads TGCAGCGTTGGGACAGGGGGTTACGAGCAGTACTTC.

The rearrangement uses TRBV7-8 and TRBJ2-3, with TRBD2 matching over 9 bases. The CDR3 totals 15 residues. Losses at the gene ends were 3 bases for V and 1 base for J; bases not matched to a gene: 2. CDR1 is SGHVS and CDR2 is FQNEAQ in the germline V gene. In nucleotides, the CDR3 is TGTGCCAGCAGCTTTAGGACTAGCGGCACAGATACGCAGTATTTT. Encoded protein: CASSFRTSGTDTQYF.

The genes are TRBV7-6 and TRBJ1-4; D is uncertain. This CDR3 is 13 amino acids long. Trimming took 3 bases from V and 7 from J, leaving 9 bases between them. Germline CDR1 is SGHVS and CDR2 is FNYEAQ. As DNA, the CDR3 is TGTGCCAGCAGCTTTAATATGGGTGAAAAACTGTTTTTT. As protein: CASSFNMGEKLFF.

For this clone: Other DNA sequences in this sample translate to the same CDR3. This chain joins TRBV27 and TRBJ2-6; D gene uncertain. Trimming took 3 bases from V and 4 from J, leaving 4 bases between them. CDR3 length: 13 amino acids. Germline V gene lookup returns CDR1 MNHEY and CDR2 SMNVEV (reference sequence). In nucleotides, the CDR3 is TGTGCCAGCAGTTTTACCGGGGCCAACGTCCTGACTTTC. Translating it yields CASSFTGANVLTF.

The chain recombines TRBV7-9 with TRBJ2-7, with D perhaps TRBD2 (6 bases). Germline V gives CDR1 SEHNR, CDR2 FQNEAQ (reference sequence). The CDR3 contains 15 residues. Trimming took 5 bases from V and 1 from J, leaving 15 bases between them. The CDR3 spells CASSNYREMSYEQYF. CDR3 in DNA: TGTGCCAGCAGCAATTACCGGGAGATGTCCTACGAGCAGTACTTC.

This clone showed up just once. The chain couples TRBV5-1 to TRBJ2-7; 14 bases map to TRBD2. The length of the CDR3 is 15 residues. V was clipped by 8 bases and J by 6 bases; unmatched bases: 10. Germline V CDR1 and CDR2: SGHRS, YFSETQ. The CDR3 nucleotides are TGCGCCAGTCGAGACCCGGGACTAGCGGGGGTCGAGCAGTACTTC. Its translation is CASRDPGLAGVEQYF.

The chain has TRBV30 and TRBJ1-5, with D perhaps TRBD1 (5 bases). V lost 1 base, J lost 0 bases, and 16 bases lay in between. The CDR3 consists of 17 residues. In germline, CDR1 is GTSNPN, CDR2 SVGIG (reference sequence). Written as DNA, the CDR3 is TGTGCCTGGAGTGGTGGACGGGGACCCTATAGCAATCAGCCCCAGCATTTT. It yields the protein CAWSGGRGPYSNQPQHF.

This chain uses TRBV28 with TRBJ2-1; 9 bases agree with TRBD2. The V gene end was trimmed by 1 base and the J gene end by 5 bases; junction bases not matched to a gene: 9. The CDR3 extends over 17 amino acids. Per germline, CDR1 MDHEN and CDR2 SYDVKM. In DNA, the CDR3 is TGTGCCAGCAGTTTATACAAAAAGGCTAGCGGGAACAATGAGCAGTTCTTC. It translates to CASSLYKKASGNNEQFF.